In its sample, the clone carrying this T cell receptor (beta chain) was seen a few times. Antigen unknown. This entry comes from a study of T-cell memory formation after mild COVID-19. Study at large: Clusters were largely donor specific.

Study-wide findings and caveats: Of the contracting clones, CD4+ ones lay mainly in CM and EM, and CD8+ ones in EMRA. Day 15 to 85 contracting clones showed balanced CD4/CD8; later expanders leaned CD4+. Unconfirmed was the SARS-CoV-2 specificity of second-wave clones that peaked on day 37.

V was shortened by 3 bases and J by 3 bases, with 12 bases between the two germline ends. Germline loops: CDR1 DFQATT, CDR2 SNEGSKA (reference sequence). The CDR3 is 14 amino acids. Each CDR3 protein gets one entry after TCRdb re-called the 5' RACE reads with MiXCR. The table includes about half a million distinct CDR3 sequences, over 15% detected once. The TCR sequence derives from an adult woman who had mild COVID-19 (a few samples of this study predate the infection). Cell type and time point are not known. The chain joins TRBV20-1 to TRBJ1-5; D perhaps matches TRBD1 (6 bases). Sequencing was done on a sample of PBMCs or a T cell subset sorted from them (not recorded which). The CDR3 loop reads CSASQQGPNQPQHF. For the CDR3, the DNA is TGCAGTGCTAGTCAACAGGGTCCCAATCAGCCCCAGCATTTT.